What follows are 27 T cell receptor beta chains derived from one specimen sequenced in a study of control samples from healthy donors and cancer patients. Using immunoSEQ multiplex PCR, the repertoire was profiled, and TCRdb retains in-frame clones only, with some absent. This table holds roughly 130,000 clones, about 95% found once. The sequenced sample was blood. These receptors came from a man aged 30-40 years in good health.

V is TRBV18 and J is TRBJ1-1, with TRBD1 identical over 7 bases. Germline loops: CDR1 KGHSH, CDR2 LQKENI. The CDR3 totals 16 residues. The J segment lost 1 base and the V segment lost 1 base, leaving 6 bases of the junction unmatched. The CDR3 coding sequence is TGTGCCAGCTCACCACTTCAGCGACAGGGGAACACTGAAGCTTTCTTT. It translates to CASSPLQRQGNTEAFF. The complete variable domain, with remaining parts taken from reference TRBV18 and TRBJ1-1, reads NAGVMQNPRHLVRRRGQEARLRCSPMKGHSHVYWYRQLPEEGLKFMVYLQKENIIDESGMPKERFSAEFPKEGPSILRIQQVVRGDSAAYFCASSPLQRQGNTEAFFGQGTRLTVV.

The J gene is TRBJ1-1, the V gene TRBV4-1; D might be TRBD1 (6 bases). Trimming removed 0 bases from V and 6 bases from J, with 14 bases in between. The germline CDR1 and CDR2 sequences are MGHRA and YSYEKL. The CDR3 has 15 amino acids. The CDR3 DNA sequence: TGCGCCAGCAGCCAAGAAAGGAGGGGGAATCCTGAAGCTTTCTTT. Translation: CASSQERRGNPEAFF.

This sequence joins TRBV7-9 and TRBJ1-1, with D perhaps TRBD1 (6 bases). Germline CDR1 reads SEHNR; CDR2 reads FQNEAQ (reference sequence). V lost 3 bases, J lost 10 bases, and 12 bases lay in between. This CDR3 comprises 12 residues. CDR3 in DNA: TGTGCCAGCAGCTTGAATCAGGGGAGAGCTTTCTTT. This sequence encodes CASSLNQGRAFF.

This clone was observed once. The chain recombines TRBV25-1 with TRBJ1-2, with 7 bases lining up with TRBD1. After removal of 8 bases from V and 8 bases from J, the junction contained 14 bases not matched to a gene. The length of the CDR3 is 14 residues. Per germline, CDR1 MGHDK and CDR2 SYGVNS. The chain's CDR3 is CASQPQTGAWGYTF. The CDR3 DNA sequence: TGTGCCAGCCAACCCCAAACAGGGGCCTGGGGCTACACCTTC.

The V and J genes are TRBV4-3 and TRBJ1-1; 7 bases fit TRBD1. Germline V gene lookup returns CDR1 LGHNA and CDR2 YSLEER. There are 18 residues in the CDR3. V dropped 2 bases and J dropped 4; count of bases not matched to a gene: 16. The CDR3 DNA reads as TGCGCCAGCAGCCAACCCGTTCTAGGGGGACAGTTTGGCACTGAAGCTTTCTTT. Translated: CASSQPVLGGQFGTEAFF.

V and J are TRBV29-1 and TRBJ2-7; D is unclear. Germline CDR1 SQVTM, CDR2 ANQGSEA. The CDR3 totals 12 residues. Trimming removed 7 bases from V and 4 bases from J, with 14 bases in between. The CDR3 here is CSARALEYEQYF. In DNA, the CDR3 is TGCAGCGCCCGGGCTCTCGAGTACGAGCAGTACTTC.

The genes are TRBV6-2 or TRBV6-3 and TRBJ1-2; TRBD1 is a possible D gene (6 bases). This CDR3 has 12 residues. V was pared by 5 bases and J by 11 bases, with 15 bases between. Per the germline V gene, CDR1 is MNHEY and CDR2 is SVGEGT. In DNA, the CDR3 is TGTGCCAGCAGTACCGGTCCTCAGGGGTACACCTTC. It codes for CASSTGPQGYTF.

Note on this clone: The germline gene is not matched at one end of the junction; a read error may be the cause. The J gene is TRBJ2-7, the V gene TRBV2; D unresolved. CDR1 and CDR2 (germline): SNHLY, FYNNEI. This CDR3 spans 12 amino acids. CDR3 residues: CASSGRGQNFTF. The CDR3 DNA follows: TGTGCCAGCAGTGGGAGAGGCCAGAACTTTACCTTC.

The chain employs TRBV7-2 and TRBJ1-2; weak D call: TRBD1 (6 bases). The V end lost 1 base, the J end lost 3 bases, and 9 bases lay between the germline ends. This CDR3 has 14 residues. CDR1 and CDR2 from the germline V gene are SGHTA and FQGNSA. The DNA for the CDR3 is TGTGCCAGCAGCTTAGAGTCAGGGGACTATGGCTACACCTTC. Translated, it gives CASSLESGDYGYTF. Filled out from reference TRBV7-2 and TRBJ1-2, the complete variable domain reads GAGVSQSPSNKVTEKGKDVELRCDPISGHTALYWYRQSLGQGLEFLIYFQGNSAPDKSGLPSDRFSAERTGGSVSTLTIQRTQQEDSAVYLCASSLESGDYGYTFGSGTRLTVV.

The chain joins TRBV6-5 to TRBJ1-4; D not certain. CDR1 MNHEY and CDR2 SVGAGI come from the germline V gene. There are 13 residues in the CDR3. The ends were cut back, 8 bases at V and 4 bases at J, with 11 bases in the middle. The CDR3 reads CASGLYFNEKLFF. The CDR3 nucleotides are TGTGCCAGCGGTCTATATTTTAATGAAAAACTGTTTTTT.

The CDR3 spells CASSLGLAGGTDTQYF. In DNA, the CDR3 is TGTGCCAGCAGCCTCGGACTAGCGGGGGGCACAGATACGCAGTATTTT. J is TRBJ2-3 and V is TRBV5-5, with TRBD2 matching over 13 bases. The CDR3 consists of 16 residues. Germline V gene sequence: CDR1 SGHKS, CDR2 YYEKEE (reference sequence). The V and J ends lost 4 bases and 1 base, in that order; junction bases with no gene match: 3. The full variable domain, rest sourced from reference TRBV5-5 and TRBJ2-3, is DAGVTQSPTHLIKTRGQQVTLRCSPISGHKSVSWYQQVLGQGPQFIFQYYEKEERGRGNFPDRFSARQFPNYSSELNVNALLLGDSALYLCASSLGLAGGTDTQYFGPGTRLTVL.

The chain links TRBV28 to TRBJ2-7, with TRBD2 matching over 12 bases. V trimming: 3 bases; J trimming: 4 bases; junction bases outside the gene matches: 7. Germline V gene sequence: CDR1 MDHEN, CDR2 SYDVKM. CDR3 length: 16 amino acids. CDR3 bases: TGTGCCAGCAGTTTGCCTAGCGGGGGGGTTGGGTACGAGCAGTACTTC. Residues: CASSLPSGGVGYEQYF.

The rearrangement joins TRBV28 to TRBJ2-7; 8 bases map to TRBD2. Germline CDR1 reads MDHEN; CDR2 reads SYDVKM. V gave up 3 bases and J gave up 7 bases; unmatched junction bases: 11. The CDR3 runs 15 residues. CDR3 DNA: TGTGCCAGCAGTTTTGGGGTAGCGGGGACTCCGGAGCAGTACTTC. Translation: CASSFGVAGTPEQYF.

The CDR3 sequence: CASSSTGGKYYGYTF. As DNA, the CDR3 is TGTGCCAGCAGCTCGACAGGGGGCAAGTACTATGGCTACACCTTC. The chain links TRBV7-2 to TRBJ1-2, with 10 nucleotides matching TRBD1. CDR1 is SGHTA, CDR2 FQGNSA, per germline. The CDR3 extends over 15 amino acids. V trimming: 4 bases; J trimming: 3 bases; junction bases outside the gene matches: 5.

This clone was observed a single time. The chain recombines TRBV2 with TRBJ2-2; 7 bases line up with TRBD1. The CDR3 totals 17 residues. V lost 6 bases to trimming and J lost 0 bases; unmatched junction nucleotides: 10. Germline V gene data show CDR1 as SNHLY and CDR2 as FYNNEI. CDR3 sequence: CASSGDRATSNTGELFF. The DNA for the CDR3 is TGTGCCAGCAGCGGGGACAGAGCCACGTCGAACACCGGGGAGCTGTTTTTT. Full variable domain (outside the CDR3, taken from reference TRBV2 and TRBJ2-2): EPEVTQTPSHQVTQMGQEVILRCVPISNHLYFYWYRQILGQKVEFLVSFYNNEISEKSEIFDDQFSVERPDGSNFTLKIRSTKLEDSAMYFCASSGDRATSNTGELFFGEGSRLTVL.

This clone was detected a few times. The DNA of the CDR3 is TGTGCCAGCAGAACTCCGGGCCAGAATTCACCCCTCCACTTT. The encoded protein is CASRTPGQNSPLHF. The J gene is TRBJ1-6, the V gene TRBV7-8; D remains ambiguous. This CDR3 comprises 14 residues. V lost 6 bases and J 7 bases, leaving 13 bases between the germline ends. Germline values: CDR1 SGHVS, CDR2 FQNEAQ. The variable domain in full, completed from reference TRBV7-8 and TRBJ1-6, reads GAGVSQSPRYKVAKRGQDVALRCDPISGHVSLFWYQQALGQGPEFLTYFQNEAQLDKSGLPSDRFFAERPEGSVSTLKIQRTQQEDSAVYLCASRTPGQNSPLHFGNGTRLTVT.

This chain uses TRBV2 with TRBJ2-7; 7 nucleotides line up with TRBD1. This CDR3 is 14 amino acids long. Germline V lookup: CDR1 SNHLY, CDR2 FYNNEI. V gave up 7 bases and J gave up 0 bases; unmatched junction bases: 6. CDR3 sequence (DNA): TGTGCCAGCAAACCCGACAGGGTCTCCTACGAGCAGTACTTC. This gives the protein CASKPDRVSYEQYF.

As regards this clone: The same CDR3 arises from other DNA sequences in this sample as well. This chain uses TRBV7-8 with TRBJ2-4; the match to TRBD2 covers 8 bases. Germline V gives CDR1 SGHVS, CDR2 FQNEAQ. CDR3 size: 15 residues. Trimming cost V 0 bases and J 7 bases; bases outside gene matches: 5. In DNA form, the CDR3 reads TGTGCCAGCAGCTTAGCAGGTCGGGGGGGCAACATTCAGTACTTC. This codes for CASSLAGRGGNIQYF.

The chain recombines TRBV27 with TRBJ1-6; 8 nucleotides line up with TRBD1. This CDR3 has 15 residues. J lost 5 bases, V lost 5 bases, and 5 bases had no gene match. Germline lookup yields CDR1 MNHEY and CDR2 SMNVEV (reference sequence). The CDR3 nucleotides are TGTGCCAGCAGTCCACGACAGGGGAATAATTCACCCCTCCACTTT. It encodes CASSPRQGNNSPLHF.

The chain is built from TRBV27 and TRBJ1-4; D remains ambiguous. The germline gives CDR1 MNHEY, CDR2 SMNVEV (reference sequence). V was cut by 7 bases and J by 8 bases, with 23 bases left in between. This CDR3 has 16 residues. CDR3: CASKGTDAGLVEKLFF. The CDR3 DNA reads as TGTGCCAGCAAGGGCACTGACGCAGGTCTCGTGGAAAAACTGTTTTTT.

The gene calls are TRBV19 and TRBJ2-3; D is perhaps TRBD1 (6 bases). CDR3 length: 13 amino acids. CDR1 LNHDA and CDR2 SQIVND come from the germline V gene (reference sequence). Trimming removed 5 bases at V and 5 bases at J, with 11 bases between. CDR3 DNA: TGTGCCAGTAGTTTAGGACAGAGAGATACGCAGTATTTT. This sequence encodes CASSLGQRDTQYF.

J is TRBJ2-1 and V is TRBV5-4; 9 bases align to TRBD2. The germline CDR1 and CDR2 sequences are SGHNT and YYREEE (reference sequence). The CDR3 runs to 15 residues. The ends lost 4 bases at V and 6 bases at J; junction bases unmatched: 8. The CDR3 region has the DNA TGTGCCAGCAGCCCTCCGGGACTAGCTTCCAATGAGCAGTTCTTC. Protein sequence: CASSPPGLASNEQFF.

The chain couples TRBV2 to TRBJ2-5, with 7 nucleotides matching TRBD1. CDR1 and CDR2 (germline): SNHLY, FYNNEI. Trimming cost V 6 bases and J 7 bases; bases outside gene matches: 11. CDR3 length: 14 amino acids. Here the CDR3 DNA reads TGTGCCAGCAGCGGACAGGATACAGAAGGGACCCAGTACTTC. It is translated as CASSGQDTEGTQYF.

The CDR3 loop reads CASSYGAGANVLTF. The CDR3 coding sequence is TGTGCCAGCAGTTACGGGGCTGGGGCCAACGTCCTGACTTTC. This rearrangement joins TRBV6-2 or TRBV6-3 to TRBJ2-6, with unresolved D. The V and J ends lost 2 bases and 2 bases respectively, with 4 bases between them. The CDR3 consists of 14 residues. The germline CDR1 and CDR2 sequences are MNHEY and SVGEGT.

The V gene is TRBV6-5, the J gene TRBJ2-1, with 12 bases that match TRBD2. Germline V lookup: CDR1 MNHEY, CDR2 SVGAGI. Losses at the gene ends were 7 bases for V and 9 bases for J; bases not matched to a gene: 10. The CDR3 length is 15 residues. CDR3 region: CASKASGGVLGEQFF. The DNA for the CDR3 is TGTGCCAGCAAGGCTAGCGGGGGGGTACTGGGTGAGCAGTTCTTC.

V and J are TRBV5-8 and TRBJ2-7, with a possible D match to TRBD1 (5 bases). Germline V gene lookup returns CDR1 SGHTS and CDR2 YDEGEE. The CDR3 has 14 residues. V lost 0 bases, J lost 3 bases, and 10 bases lay in between. The CDR3 here is CASSLAGPSYEQYF. The CDR3 DNA is TGTGCCAGCAGCTTGGCAGGGCCCAGCTACGAGCAGTACTTC.

Comment on this clone: Other DNA sequences in this sample translate to the same CDR3. The chain is built from TRBV19 and TRBJ1-1, with D uncertain. Germline V CDR1 and CDR2: LNHDA, SQIVND (reference sequence). V was trimmed by 7 bases and J by 1 base, leaving 16 bases between them. This CDR3 is built from 15 residues. The CDR3 region has the DNA TGTGCCAGTACTCCGACCGGTTCAGGGAACACTGAAGCTTTCTTT. Its protein is CASTPTGSGNTEAFF.